Below are 30 T cell receptor beta chains sequenced from a single sample in a study of T-cell reconstitution after alpha-beta-depleted transplantation in children. As it was prepared, the TCRbeta library received unique molecular identifiers. TCRdb reprocessed the PCR reads with MiXCR, giving one entry per CDR3 protein. The sample has about a million distinct CDR3 sequences; about 29% are singletons. The sample here was PBMCs, mostly from graft donor cells, taken 360 days after TCRalphabeta/CD19-depleted stem cell transplant. These receptors all stem from a boy under two years old who had a stem cell transplant for SCID, so the T cells may come from the graft donor.

A few counts support this clonotype. The CDR3 reads CASSLDGAGGRTDTQYF. The DNA for the CDR3 is TGTGCCAGCAGCTTAGATGGGGCAGGGGGACGCACAGATACGCAGTATTTT. The gene calls are TRBV11-2 and TRBJ2-3; 7 nucleotides agree with TRBD1. Trimming took 0 bases from V and 1 from J; bases not matched to a gene: 7. The CDR3 has 17 residues. Germline V lookup: CDR1 SGHAT, CDR2 FQNNGV. Full variable domain (missing parts from reference TRBV11-2 and TRBJ2-3): EAGVAQSPRYKIIEKRQSVAFWCNPISGHATLYWYQQILGQGPKLLIQFQNNGVVDDSQLPKDRFSAERLKGVDSTLKIQPAKLEDSAVYLCASSLDGAGGRTDTQYFGPGTRLTVL.

V is TRBV5-1 and J is TRBJ2-2; D unresolved. CDR3 length: 12 amino acids. In germline, CDR1 is SGHRS, CDR2 YFSETQ. V dropped 6 bases and J dropped 6 bases, with 9 bases sitting between them. The CDR3 spells CASTGSPGELFF. The DNA for the CDR3 is TGCGCCAGCACAGGCAGTCCCGGGGAGCTGTTTTTT.

This clonotype has a handful of counts. This chain joins TRBV4-1 and TRBJ2-3, with D perhaps TRBD2 (5 bases). Trimming removed 5 bases from V and 1 base from J, with 16 bases in between. This CDR3 has 16 amino acids. The V gene's germline CDR1 is MGHRA and CDR2 YSYEKL. CDR3: CASSDLLAGRTDTQYF. CDR3 DNA: TGCGCCAGCAGCGATCTTCTGGCGGGTCGCACAGATACGCAGTATTTT.

The V gene is TRBV28, the J gene TRBJ2-5; D is tentatively TRBD1 or TRBD2 (5 bases each). CDR1 and CDR2 from the germline V gene are MDHEN and SYDVKM. Trimming took off 6 bases at V and 7 bases at J, with 15 bases between the two ends. The CDR3 sequence is 13 residues long. The CDR3 DNA follows: TGTGCCAGCAGCCGGGACGGGTCTATGACCCAGTACTTC. The encoded protein is CASSRDGSMTQYF.

This clonotype was recorded only once. The V and J genes are TRBV2 and TRBJ2-4, with D possibly being TRBD1 (6 bases). The length of the CDR3 is 15 residues. Trimming took 6 bases from V and 9 from J, leaving 21 bases between them. The germline CDR1 and CDR2 sequences are SNHLY and FYNNEI. CDR3 amino acids: CASSQRGAIRGIQYF. In nucleotides, the CDR3 is TGTGCCAGCAGCCAGAGAGGAGCGATCAGGGGCATTCAGTACTTC.

The gene calls are TRBV29-1 and TRBJ1-1; 11 nucleotides align to TRBD1. The CDR3 contains 16 residues. CDR1 and CDR2 (germline): SQVTM, ANQGSEA. The junction had 14 bases not matched to a gene; V was cut back by 4 bases and J by 7 bases. Written as DNA, the CDR3 is TGCAGCGTTGTTCTAGGGACAGGGGGTAATTTTGGTGAAGCTTTCTTT. This sequence encodes CSVVLGTGGNFGEAFF.

V is TRBV20-1 and J is TRBJ1-4; D gene ambiguous. This CDR3 region has 15 residues. Germline CDR1 DFQATT, CDR2 SNEGSKA (reference sequence). V was cut by 0 bases and J by 5 bases, with 13 bases left in between. In DNA, the CDR3 is TGCAGTGCTAGAGATCTCTTCAGAACAAATGAAAAACTGTTTTTT. Translated, it gives CSARDLFRTNEKLFF.

The rearrangement uses TRBV7-8 and TRBJ1-1; D remains ambiguous. Germline V gives CDR1 SGHVS, CDR2 FQNEAQ. Trimming took off 1 base at V and 4 bases at J, with 10 bases between the two ends. The CDR3 covers 14 residues. For the CDR3, the DNA is TGTGCCAGCAGCTTAGAGCGGGTCTCCACTGAAGCTTTCTTT. The encoded protein is CASSLERVSTEAFF. Combining the CDR3 with reference TRBV7-8 and TRBJ1-1 gives the whole variable domain GAGVSQSPRYKVAKRGQDVALRCDPISGHVSLFWYQQALGQGPEFLTYFQNEAQLDKSGLPSDRFFAERPEGSVSTLKIQRTQQEDSAVYLCASSLERVSTEAFFGQGTRLTVV.

The chain links TRBV12-3 or TRBV12-4 to TRBJ2-1, with 9 bases fitting TRBD2. V was pared by 3 bases and J by 7 bases, with 7 bases of the junction left unmatched. The CDR3 loop spans 15 amino acids. The CDR3 DNA reads TGTGCCAGCAGTTTTGGGCGGGGGGGCCCAAATGAGCAGTTCTTC. Residues: CASSFGRGGPNEQFF.

This clonotype showed up just a few times. This chain connects TRBV11-2 to TRBJ1-1; weak D call: TRBD1 (6 bases). V lost 5 bases and J 4 bases, leaving 11 bases between the germline ends. Per the germline V gene, CDR1 is SGHAT and CDR2 is FQNNGV. The CDR3 has 13 residues. CDR3 protein: CASSTGRFTEAFF. CDR3 nucleotide sequence: TGTGCCAGCAGCACAGGGCGGTTCACTGAAGCTTTCTTT. Full variable domain (rest looked up from reference TRBV11-2 and TRBJ1-1): EAGVAQSPRYKIIEKRQSVAFWCNPISGHATLYWYQQILGQGPKLLIQFQNNGVVDDSQLPKDRFSAERLKGVDSTLKIQPAKLEDSAVYLCASSTGRFTEAFFGQGTRLTVV.

This clonotype has more than one count but fewer than ten. The chain recombines TRBV20-1 with TRBJ1-6; D is unresolved. Germline V CDR1 and CDR2: DFQATT, SNEGSKA (reference sequence). V was trimmed by 2 bases and J by 6 bases, leaving 14 bases between them. This CDR3 contains 15 residues. The CDR3 region has the DNA TGCAGTGCTAGAACCCGGGCCCTGGGTAATTCACCCCTCCACTTT. Its translation: CSARTRALGNSPLHF.

This clonotype was counted a few times. This chain links TRBV7-9 with TRBJ2-3, with D perhaps matching TRBD1 or TRBD2 (5 bases each). V dropped 5 bases and J dropped 6 bases, with 21 bases sitting between them. CDR1 is SEHNR, CDR2 FQNEAQ, per germline (reference sequence). This CDR3 contains 16 residues. Here the CDR3 reads CASSNSGTPQRDTQYF. The CDR3 DNA reads as TGTGCCAGCAGCAACTCCGGGACGCCCCAAAGGGATACGCAGTATTTT.

CDR3 nucleotides: TGTGCCAGCAGAAGACGCAGGCCAGAGGAGCAGTTCTTC. It specifies CASRRRRPEEQFF. The chain links TRBV11-2 to TRBJ2-1; D uncertain. CDR3 size: 13 residues. Trimming took 6 bases from V and 10 from J, leaving 16 bases between them. Germline V lookup: CDR1 SGHAT, CDR2 FQNNGV.

The chain uses TRBV12-3 or TRBV12-4 and TRBJ2-5; D remains ambiguous. V lost 6 bases and J 1 base, leaving 27 bases between the germline ends. This CDR3 region has 19 residues. CDR3 DNA: TGTGCCAGCAGCCTCGACCCGTTTGGCCCCGTCTTTTCCCAAGAGACCCAGTACTTC. Amino acids: CASSLDPFGPVFSQETQYF.

The chain is built from TRBV5-1 and TRBJ2-5; D not resolved. CDR3 length: 15 residues. V shed 0 bases and J shed 1 base, with 10 bases lying between them. Germline CDR1 and CDR2: SGHRS and YFSETQ. CDR3 sequence (DNA): TGCGCCAGCAGCTTGGACTCCGCCCCCCAAGAGACCCAGTACTTC. Protein: CASSLDSAPQETQYF. The complete variable domain, with remaining parts taken from reference TRBV5-1 and TRBJ2-5, reads KAGVTQTPRYLIKTRGQQVTLSCSPISGHRSVSWYQQTPGQGLQFLFEYFSETQRNKGNFPGRFSGRQFSNSRSEMNVSTLELGDSALYLCASSLDSAPQETQYFGPGTRLLVL.

There are a few counts of this clonotype. The CDR3: CASGAGQGNYEQYF. In nucleotides, the CDR3 is TGTGCTAGTGGTGCGGGGCAGGGAAATTACGAGCAGTACTTC. The chain combines TRBV12-5 with TRBJ2-7, with D possibly being TRBD2 (6 bases). V was shortened by 5 bases and J by 4 bases, with 15 bases between the two germline ends. The CDR3 is 14 residues long. Germline V CDR1 and CDR2: LGHNT, FRNRAP.

The V gene is TRBV3-1, the J gene TRBJ2-3, with 7 bases identical to TRBD2. The CDR3 covers 15 residues. In germline, CDR1 is LGHDT, CDR2 YNNKEL (reference sequence). V was clipped by 4 bases and J by 4 bases; unmatched bases: 8. CDR3 amino acids: CASSRMTSPADTQYF. CDR3 nucleotides: TGTGCCAGCAGCCGGATGACTAGCCCAGCAGATACGCAGTATTTT.

This clonotype occurred many times. The CDR3 spells CASSSDSRRAGELFF. CDR3 bases: TGTGCCAGCAGTTCCGACAGTAGGAGAGCCGGGGAGCTGTTTTTT. The chain uses TRBV6-2 or TRBV6-3 and TRBJ2-2, with D maybe TRBD1 (5 bases). Germline V CDR1 and CDR2: MNHEY, SVGEGT. The CDR3 is 15 amino acids. Deletions cut 4 bases from V and 6 bases from J, with 15 bases between.

The chain is built from TRBV5-1 and TRBJ2-5, with D possibly being TRBD1 (6 bases). The CDR3 runs to 17 residues. Germline CDR1 and CDR2: SGHRS and YFSETQ. Trimming shortened V by 1 base and J by 2 bases, and 18 bases separated the two germline ends. The CDR3 loop is CASSLSTGALSQETQYF. CDR3 DNA: TGCGCCAGCAGCTTGTCGACAGGAGCCCTCTCTCAAGAGACCCAGTACTTC. The complete variable domain, with remaining parts taken from reference TRBV5-1 and TRBJ2-5, reads KAGVTQTPRYLIKTRGQQVTLSCSPISGHRSVSWYQQTPGQGLQFLFEYFSETQRNKGNFPGRFSGRQFSNSRSEMNVSTLELGDSALYLCASSLSTGALSQETQYFGPGTRLLVL.

V usage is TRBV7-6 and J usage is TRBJ2-1, with 11 bases lining up with TRBD2. There are 15 residues in the CDR3. Germline V lookup: CDR1 SGHVS, CDR2 FNYEAQ. V dropped 8 bases and J dropped 7; count of bases not matched to a gene: 10. The CDR3 region has the DNA TGTGCCAGCGTATCAGGGACTAGCGGCACTAATGAGCAGTTCTTC. Protein: CASVSGTSGTNEQFF.

This clonotype was seen at least ten times. This sequence joins TRBV5-6 and TRBJ1-5; D gene uncertain. V lost 1 base to trimming and J lost 4 bases, with 12 bases between them. The CDR3 has 15 residues. CDR1 and CDR2 (germline): SGHDT, YYEEEE. The CDR3: CASSLRGSPNQPQHF. In DNA form, the CDR3 reads TGTGCCAGCAGCTTGAGAGGCAGCCCTAATCAGCCCCAGCATTTT.

Here the CDR3 DNA reads TGTGCCAGCAGTCCTCACGGAGCGGGGGGATACAATGAGCAGTTCTTC. Amino acids: CASSPHGAGGYNEQFF. J is TRBJ2-1 and V is TRBV6-1, with 9 bases lining up with TRBD2. After removal of 5 bases from V and 4 bases from J, the junction contained 9 bases not matched to a gene. Germline values: CDR1 MNHNS, CDR2 SASEGT. CDR3 size: 16 residues.

Only one count was recorded for this clonotype. The gene calls are TRBV12-3 or TRBV12-4 and TRBJ2-4; D unclear. V was cut by 1 base and J by 0 bases, with 7 bases left in between. The CDR3 is 15 amino acids. This CDR3 reads CASSLGVGAKNIQYF. CDR3 in DNA: TGTGCCAGCAGTTTAGGAGTGGGAGCCAAAAACATTCAGTACTTC.

This clonotype was counted between two and nine times. V gene TRBV7-8 combines with J gene TRBJ2-2; D uncertain. The CDR3 consists of 14 residues. Germline-derived CDR1 and CDR2 are SGHVS and FQNEAQ. Trimming shortened V by 8 bases and J by 3 bases, and 13 bases separated the two germline ends. CDR3 sequence: CASSRQVYTGELFF. CDR3 nucleotides: TGTGCCAGCTCCCGGCAGGTATACACCGGGGAGCTGTTTTTT. The full variable domain, rest sourced from reference TRBV7-8 and TRBJ2-2, is GAGVSQSPRYKVAKRGQDVALRCDPISGHVSLFWYQQALGQGPEFLTYFQNEAQLDKSGLPSDRFFAERPEGSVSTLKIQRTQQEDSAVYLCASSRQVYTGELFFGEGSRLTVL.

The rearrangement links TRBV6-5 to TRBJ1-1; D is undetermined. With 0 bases removed from V and 1 base from J, the gap between germline ends came to 9 bases. Germline V CDR1 and CDR2: MNHEY, SVGAGI. There are 15 residues in the CDR3. Written as DNA, the CDR3 is TGTGCCAGCAGTTACTCGACGACGGCGAACACTGAAGCTTTCTTT. Its translation is CASSYSTTANTEAFF.

This chain connects TRBV5-1 to TRBJ2-2, with a weak D call TRBD1 (7 bases). Germline V lookup: CDR1 SGHRS, CDR2 YFSETQ. With 7 bases removed from V and 2 bases from J, the gap between germline ends came to 12 bases. The CDR3 extends over 14 amino acids. The CDR3 reads CASAGQTNTGELFF. DNA for the CDR3: TGCGCCAGCGCGGGACAGACTAACACCGGGGAGCTGTTTTTT.

V and J are TRBV12-3 or TRBV12-4 and TRBJ2-5; D unclear. The CDR3 covers 17 residues. V lost 3 bases to trimming and J lost 1 base, with 18 bases between them. The CDR3: CASSFSLYVGSQETQYF. The CDR3 nucleotides read TGTGCCAGCAGTTTTTCTCTTTATGTCGGCAGCCAAGAGACCCAGTACTTC.

J is TRBJ2-7 and V is TRBV4-3; TRBD1 might be the D (5 bases). Germline lookup yields CDR1 LGHNA and CDR2 YSLEER. V lost 0 bases to trimming and J lost 4 bases, with 10 bases between them. The CDR3 is 14 residues long. CDR3 protein: CASSQDDSLYEQYF. CDR3 nucleotides: TGCGCCAGCAGCCAAGATGACAGCCTTTACGAGCAGTACTTC.

This clonotype was detected only a few times. The chain recombines TRBV11-2 with TRBJ1-5; 7 bases map to TRBD1. This CDR3 contains 19 residues. Germline lookup yields CDR1 SGHAT and CDR2 FQNNGV. V lost 5 bases, J lost 6 bases, and 22 bases stayed unmatched. The CDR3 protein is CASSRFPSTGREVIQPQHF. The CDR3 DNA is TGTGCCAGCAGCCGTTTTCCCTCGACAGGGAGGGAGGTAATTCAGCCCCAGCATTTT.

This clonotype has only a few counts. The gene calls are TRBV5-1 and TRBJ2-5, with a tentative D call TRBD1 (5 bases). V lost 0 bases and J lost 2, with 8 bases in between. This CDR3 contains 14 residues. CDR1 is SGHRS, CDR2 YFSETQ, per germline. CDR3 in amino acids: CASSLADRQETQYF. Here the CDR3 DNA reads TGCGCCAGCAGCTTGGCCGACAGACAAGAGACCCAGTACTTC.